The 26 T cell receptor beta chains in this list originate from one sample, sequenced in a study of PD-1 blockade in mismatch repair-deficient tumors. Repertoires were generated with immunoSEQ multiplex PCR, while TCRdb's copy carries only in-frame clones and drops some. Among 100,000 or so clones listed, 82% were seen once. The material was peripheral blood, obtained about eight months after starting pembrolizumab. These receptors came from an adult with mismatch repair-deficient cancer.

V usage is TRBV11-3 and J usage is TRBJ2-2, with unresolved D. Looked up from germline, CDR1 is SGHNT and CDR2 is YENEEA. The germline V and J ends were trimmed by 6 bases and 7 bases, with 12 bases remaining between them. CDR3 length equals 13 residues. CDR3 nucleotides: TGTGCCAGCAGTCGACTGACGATCGGGGAGCTGTTTTTT. Translated: CASSRLTIGELFF.

The CDR3 spells CASSILAGGPYNEQFF. Here the CDR3 DNA reads TGTGCCAGTAGTATATTGGCGGGAGGGCCTTACAATGAGCAGTTCTTC. The chain carries TRBV19 and TRBJ2-1, with 9 bases lining up with TRBD2. J gave up 4 bases and V 2 bases, and 6 bases lay outside the gene matches. Germline CDR1 reads LNHDA; CDR2 reads SQIVND (reference sequence). This CDR3 region has 16 residues.

J is TRBJ1-2 and V is TRBV6-5; 8 positions match TRBD1. Germline V gene sequence: CDR1 MNHEY, CDR2 SVGAGI. The CDR3 loop spans 15 amino acids. V lost 5 bases to trimming and J lost 4 bases; unmatched junction nucleotides: 9. This CDR3 reads CASSPRTGLGYGYTF. CDR3 in DNA: TGTGCCAGCAGTCCCAGGACAGGGTTGGGCTATGGCTACACCTTC.

This rearrangement joins TRBV6-5 to TRBJ2-2; D not certain. Germline-derived CDR1 and CDR2 are MNHEY and SVGAGI. V was pared by 2 bases and J by 7 bases, with 8 bases between. The CDR3 extends over 13 amino acids. CDR3 residues: CASSYHRFGELFF. For the CDR3, the DNA is TGTGCCAGCAGTTACCACCGATTCGGGGAGCTGTTTTTT.

The chain couples TRBV15 to TRBJ1-2; D remains unclear. Germline V CDR1 and CDR2: LNHNV, YYDKDF (reference sequence). Trimming removed 0 bases at V and 3 bases at J, with 8 bases between. The CDR3 extends over 14 amino acids. CDR3 region: CATSRDRADYGYTF. DNA of the CDR3: TGTGCCACCAGCAGAGATCGGGCAGACTATGGCTACACCTTC.

This chain joins TRBV5-1 and TRBJ2-7; D is unclear. Per germline, CDR1 SGHRS and CDR2 YFSETQ. The CDR3 is 14 residues long. V was shortened by 0 bases and J by 6 bases, with 13 bases between the two germline ends. In DNA form, the CDR3 reads TGCGCCAGCAGCTTGGTGTCAGCACCTGGCGAGCAGTACTTC. Protein: CASSLVSAPGEQYF.

This chain uses TRBV6-6 with TRBJ2-1; no definite D call. The CDR3 is 14 residues long. CDR1 and CDR2 (germline): MNHNY, SVGAGI (reference sequence). Trimming left V 7 bases short and J 5 bases short, with 15 bases between. In nucleotides, the CDR3 is TGTGCCAGCACCTACCTTAGCAGCCACAATGAGCAGTTCTTC. It translates to CASTYLSSHNEQFF.

The CDR3 here is CASSSGRTDTQYF. The CDR3, as DNA: TGTGCCAGCAGTTCGGGGCGGACAGATACGCAGTATTTT. This sequence joins TRBV6-1 and TRBJ2-3; D assignment may be TRBD1 or TRBD2 (5 bases each). This CDR3 is built from 13 residues. Per the germline V gene, CDR1 is MNHNS and CDR2 is SASEGT. The V end was cut by 5 bases, the J end by 3 bases, with 9 bases between.

This clone was counted between two and nine times. The chain uses TRBV11-2 and TRBJ1-5; TRBD1 agrees at 7 bases. Per the germline V gene, CDR1 is SGHAT and CDR2 is FQNNGV. The CDR3 has 14 residues. V gave up 1 base and J gave up 6 bases; unmatched junction bases: 3. As DNA, the CDR3 is TGTGCCAGCAGCTTAGGAGGGGGCGGTCAGCCCCAGCATTTT. Translated, it gives CASSLGGGGQPQHF.

The CDR3 loop is CASSPGTGVEKLFF. CDR3 in DNA: TGTGCCAGCAGCCCCGGGACAGGGGTTGAAAAACTGTTTTTT. The V call is TRBV9, the J call TRBJ1-4, with 10 bases identical to TRBD1. The CDR3 totals 14 residues. J lost 7 bases, V lost 4 bases, and 4 bases had no gene match. The V gene's germline CDR1 is SGDLS and CDR2 YYNGEE.

The chain links TRBV13 to TRBJ1-1; no clear D. V shed 1 base and J shed 0 bases, with 12 bases lying between them. The germline gives CDR1 PRHDT, CDR2 FYEKMQ (reference sequence). The CDR3 totals 16 residues. The CDR3 DNA reads TGTGCCAGCAGCTTAGTCGTGAGTACACTGAACACTGAAGCTTTCTTT. It is translated as CASSLVVSTLNTEAFF.

This clone has only one observation. In DNA, the CDR3 is TGTGCCAGTAGCCCAGAGGAGCGGGGCTCTGGAAACACCATATATTTT. It encodes CASSPEERGSGNTIYF. V gene TRBV19 combines with J gene TRBJ1-3, with D unresolved. CDR1 and CDR2 from the germline V gene are LNHDA and SQIVND (reference sequence). The V end was cut by 6 bases, the J end by 0 bases, with 15 bases between. CDR3 length equals 16 residues. Supplemented by reference TRBV19 and TRBJ1-3, the full variable domain reads DGGITQSPKYLFRKEGQNVTLSCEQNLNHDAMYWYRQDPGQGLRLIYYSQIVNDFQKGDIAEGYSVSREKKESFPLTVTSAQKNPTAFYLCASSPEERGSGNTIYFGEGSWLTVV.

The gene calls are TRBV2 and TRBJ2-3, with D perhaps matching TRBD1 or TRBD2 (5 bases each). The germline CDR1 and CDR2 sequences are SNHLY and FYNNEI. Trimming took off 6 bases at V and 2 bases at J, with 15 bases between the two ends. This CDR3 has 15 residues. CDR3 DNA: TGTGCCAGCAGCTCGGGGCCGCCCGCCACAGATACGCAGTATTTT. This codes for CASSSGPPATDTQYF.

The chain has TRBV19 and TRBJ1-2; no clear D. V lost 4 bases and J lost 8, with 14 bases in between. Germline V CDR1 and CDR2: LNHDA, SQIVND (reference sequence). This CDR3 has 13 amino acids. The CDR3: CASSTEPLVGYTF. The CDR3 DNA follows: TGTGCCAGTAGTACCGAGCCCTTGGTGGGCTACACCTTC.

The chain carries TRBV2 and TRBJ2-3; 12 nucleotides match TRBD2. Germline V gene sequence: CDR1 SNHLY, CDR2 FYNNEI. The ends lost 6 bases at V and 4 bases at J; junction bases unmatched: 8. This CDR3 has 16 amino acids. The CDR3 loop is CASRSGLAGWADTQYF. DNA of the CDR3: TGTGCCAGCAGAAGCGGACTAGCGGGATGGGCAGATACGCAGTATTTT.

This chain links TRBV28 with TRBJ2-3; 8 positions agree with TRBD2. This CDR3 is 17 amino acids long. Germline V lookup: CDR1 MDHEN, CDR2 SYDVKM. V was clipped by 4 bases and J by 1 base; unmatched bases: 10. The CDR3 nucleotides read TGTGCCAGCAGTTCCCTTCCCGGGGGGGGCGGCACAGATACGCAGTATTTT. This translates into CASSSLPGGGGTDTQYF.

This chain links TRBV7-8 with TRBJ1-4, with a possible D match to TRBD1 (6 bases). Germline assignment: CDR1 SGHVS and CDR2 FQNEAQ. Trimming took 5 bases from V and 8 from J, leaving 21 bases between them. The CDR3 length is 16 residues. The chain's CDR3 is CASSRVSQGRPEKLFF. DNA of the CDR3: TGTGCCAGCAGCAGGGTCTCCCAGGGGCGCCCGGAAAAACTGTTTTTT.

V usage is TRBV13 and J usage is TRBJ2-7; D is ambiguous. From germline, CDR1 is PRHDT and CDR2 FYEKMQ (reference sequence). The CDR3 is 13 amino acids. Between the trimmed V and J ends, which lost 0 bases and 6 bases, there was a span of 9 bases. CDR3 coding DNA: TGTGCCAGCAGCTTAGGGGTAAATCGCGAGCAGTACTTC. Translated, it gives CASSLGVNREQYF.

The chain recombines TRBV11-3 with TRBJ2-1, with TRBD1 matching over 10 bases. There are 15 residues in the CDR3. Germline loops: CDR1 SGHNT, CDR2 YENEEA. V was pared by 6 bases and J by 7 bases, with 9 bases of the junction left unmatched. CDR3 DNA sequence: TGTGCCAGCAGTCAGCCGGGACAGGGGCTTAATGAGCAGTTCTTC. It translates to CASSQPGQGLNEQFF.

This clone was found a few times. Additional DNA sequences in this sample encode the identical CDR3. The gene calls are TRBV19 and TRBJ2-1, with TRBD1 identical over 8 bases. The V gene end was trimmed by 4 bases and the J gene end by 7 bases; junction bases not matched to a gene: 6. Germline V gene sequence: CDR1 LNHDA, CDR2 SQIVND (reference sequence). The CDR3 totals 14 residues. CDR3 sequence: CASSNQGARNEQFF. Written as DNA, the CDR3 is TGTGCCAGTAGTAACCAGGGGGCAAGGAATGAGCAGTTCTTC. Drawing the rest from reference TRBV19 and TRBJ2-1, the complete variable domain is DGGITQSPKYLFRKEGQNVTLSCEQNLNHDAMYWYRQDPGQGLRLIYYSQIVNDFQKGDIAEGYSVSREKKESFPLTVTSAQKNPTAFYLCASSNQGARNEQFFGPGTRLTVL.

This clone has only one observation. The chain carries TRBV4-3 and TRBJ1-2; 9 bases agree with TRBD1. Trimming removed 1 base from V and 7 bases from J; junction bases left unmatched: 7. Germline values: CDR1 LGHNA, CDR2 YSLEER. The CDR3 totals 15 residues. CDR3 in DNA: TGCGCCAGCAGCCAAGCTACACAGGGGGCGGGTGGCTACACCTTC. Encoded protein: CASSQATQGAGGYTF.

Comments on this clone: A read error may produce the germline difference seen at one junction end. This sequence joins TRBV7-7 and TRBJ2-1; weak D call: TRBD1 (6 bases). The CDR3 loop spans 15 amino acids. Germline values: CDR1 SSHAT, CDR2 FNYEAQ (reference sequence). CDR3 DNA: TGTGCTAGCAGCTTAGATCTGGGACAACACAATGAGCAGTTCTTC. Its translation is CASSLDLGQHNEQFF.

This clone has just a few counts. The chain has TRBV7-2 and TRBJ2-7; D may be TRBD2 (5 bases). V was cut by 5 bases and J by 12 bases, with 17 bases left in between. The V gene's germline CDR1 is SGHTA and CDR2 FQGNSA. CDR3 size: 12 residues. CDR3 in amino acids: CASSNQLGVRYF. The CDR3 DNA sequence: TGTGCCAGCAGCAACCAACTAGGTGTGCGGTACTTC.

This chain links TRBV9 with TRBJ1-1; no clear D. Germline CDR1 and CDR2: SGDLS and YYNGEE. V lost 5 bases and J lost 1, with 9 bases in between. The CDR3 contains 13 residues. The CDR3 DNA follows: TGTGCCAGCAGGGGAGGCGGGAACACTGAAGCTTTCTTT. This translates into CASRGGGNTEAFF.

V is TRBV7-9 and J is TRBJ1-1, with D unclear. The length of the CDR3 is 15 residues. Looked up from germline, CDR1 is SEHNR and CDR2 is FQNEAQ (reference sequence). V lost 6 bases and J 1 base, leaving 15 bases between the germline ends. The CDR3 region has the DNA TGTGCCAGCAGGGCCCCCGGCCAGTCGAACACTGAAGCTTTCTTT. It encodes CASRAPGQSNTEAFF.

Worth noting for this clone: This sample also contains other DNA sequences that code for the same CDR3. The chain couples TRBV27 to TRBJ1-5; no reliable D call. This CDR3 spans 14 amino acids. V lost 1 base to trimming and J lost 1 base, with 5 bases between them. From germline, CDR1 is MNHEY and CDR2 SMNVEV (reference sequence). CDR3 sequence reads: CASSLFDSNQPQHF. CDR3 DNA sequence: TGTGCCAGCAGTTTATTTGACAGCAATCAGCCCCAGCATTTT.